Given below is one T cell receptor beta chain in context. Its target antigen remains unknown. No base quality values were provided; no much bigger clone lies one nucleotide off. TCRbeta CDR3 regions were amplified from genomic DNA by means of the immunoSEQ Assay, a bias-controlled multiplex PCR. The source study handled its data this way. Nucleated cell counts per sample were estimated from amplification of reference gene primers within the assay. To quantify the absolute abundance of each unique TCRbeta CDR3 rearrangement, sequence reads were collapsed and filtered. For each sample, productive Simpson clonality was calculated as the square root of Simpson's diversity index across productive rearrangements. The table comes from immuneACCESS by way of TCRdb, which keeps in-frame sequences with V and J called. Part of the clones is missing from these tables; in studies checked, under half for an unresolved V gene and the rest for unknown reasons. The DNA gave D and trimming, while V, J and clone size come from that table. This sample lists 60,000 or so clones; over 75% were detected once. The top ten constitute under 15% of the sample.

This record comes from a study of blood T cell repertoires in COVID-19 (dated by TCRdb to about 2020). For context, the study as a whole: Collaborator samples came from the United States, Italy and Spain and covered acute and convalescent phases of COVID-19. The material from the prospective study consisted of cDNA or gDNA derived from T cells, B-cell-depleted T cells, or PBMCs. The dataset comprised deeply sampled blood TCRbeta repertoires from subjects exposed to, actively infected with, or recovered from COVID-19. The repertoires were released in a freely available public database meant as a resource for research on the immune response to SARS-CoV-2. Samples came from the ongoing ImmuneRACE study (first 160 participants) plus 1,254 subjects from 6 global collaborators. Sample metadata almost always included a de-identified subject ID, COVID-19 status, age in years and sex. Where available, HLA class I and class II types were taken from metadata supplied by the sample provider and were not determined by assay-based typing.

Results the study describes overall, beyond this receptor: How much clinical and demographic metadata was included differed by source and by participant, and the metadata was provided uncurated.

Germline trimming: 4 bases from V, 5 bases from J; junction bases outside gene matches: 11. The CDR3 numbers 16 residues from cysteine through phenylalanine. The CDR3 DNA has 48 bases and is translated from base 1. CDR1 and CDR2, looked up from the germline V gene, are MGHRA and YSYEKL. Collaborating institutions collected whole blood in K2EDTA tubes following their own protocols. For TCRbeta analysis, collaborators shipped samples as frozen whole blood, isolated PBMCs, or DNA extracted from either of those sample types. The source is a human donor with active COVID-19. The donor label of this sample is uncertain. The rearrangement combines TRBV4-1 with TRBJ2-1; 7 bases in between match TRBD1. Source material: peripheral blood. CDR3 loop: CASSPYTGTVNNEQFF. In nucleotide form, the sequence is TGCGCCAGCAGCCCCTATACCGGGACAGTAAACAATGAGCAGTTCTTC.